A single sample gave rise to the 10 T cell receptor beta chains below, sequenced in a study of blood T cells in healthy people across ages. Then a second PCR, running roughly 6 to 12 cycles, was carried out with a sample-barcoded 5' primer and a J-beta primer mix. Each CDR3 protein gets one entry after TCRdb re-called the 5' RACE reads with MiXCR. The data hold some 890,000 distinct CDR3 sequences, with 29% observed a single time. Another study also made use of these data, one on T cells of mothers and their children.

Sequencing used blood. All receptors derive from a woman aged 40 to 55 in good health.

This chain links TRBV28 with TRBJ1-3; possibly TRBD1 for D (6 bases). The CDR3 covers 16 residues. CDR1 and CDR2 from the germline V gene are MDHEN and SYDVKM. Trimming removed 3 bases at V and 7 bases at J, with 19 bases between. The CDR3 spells CASSFRGLSLGNTIYF. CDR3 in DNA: TGTGCCAGCAGTTTCAGGGGATTGTCTCTGGGGAACACCATATATTTT. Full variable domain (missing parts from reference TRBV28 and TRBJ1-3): DVKVTQSSRYLVKRTGEKVFLECVQDMDHENMFWYRQDPGLGLRLIYFSYDVKMKEKGDIPEGYSVSREKKERFSLILESASTNQTSMYLCASSFRGLSLGNTIYFGEGSWLTVV.

CDR3 DNA sequence: TGTGCCAGCAGTCGGACGGGGGGGCTAGCGGGGTACACAGATACGCAGTATTTT. Translating it yields CASSRTGGLAGYTDTQYF. This chain uses TRBV7-3 with TRBJ2-3; 9 bases are shared with TRBD2. V shed 6 bases and J 2 bases; nucleotides not matched to a gene: 15. The germline CDR1 and CDR2 sequences are SGHTA and FQGTGA. CDR3 size: 18 residues.

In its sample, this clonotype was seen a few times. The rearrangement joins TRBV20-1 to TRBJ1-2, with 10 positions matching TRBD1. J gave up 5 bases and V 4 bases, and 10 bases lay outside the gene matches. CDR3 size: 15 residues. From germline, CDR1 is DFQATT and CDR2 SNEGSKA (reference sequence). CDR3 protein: CSATPSTGGLYGYTF. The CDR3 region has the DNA TGCAGTGCTACCCCATCGACAGGGGGCTTGTATGGCTACACCTTC.

This chain's CDR3 is CSVAKQYF. CDR3 nucleotides: TGCAGCGTTGCTAAGCAGTACTTC. The chain couples TRBV29-1 to TRBJ2-4; D is ambiguous. In germline, CDR1 is SQVTM, CDR2 ANQGSEA. The CDR3 spans 8 residues. Trimming left V 4 bases short and J 13 bases short, with 5 bases between.

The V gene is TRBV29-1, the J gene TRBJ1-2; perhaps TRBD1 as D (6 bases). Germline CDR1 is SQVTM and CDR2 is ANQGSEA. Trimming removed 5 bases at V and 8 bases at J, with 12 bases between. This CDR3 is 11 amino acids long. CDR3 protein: CSVFGGWGYTF. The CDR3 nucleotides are TGCAGCGTTTTTGGGGGCTGGGGCTACACCTTC.

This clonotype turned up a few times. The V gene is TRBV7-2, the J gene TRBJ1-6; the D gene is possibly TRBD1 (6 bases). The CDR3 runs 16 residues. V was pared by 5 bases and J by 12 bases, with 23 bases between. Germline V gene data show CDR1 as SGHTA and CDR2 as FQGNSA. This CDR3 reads CASSPTGGQAREPLHF. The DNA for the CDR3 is TGTGCCAGCAGCCCCACGGGGGGGCAGGCGAGGGAACCCCTCCACTTT.

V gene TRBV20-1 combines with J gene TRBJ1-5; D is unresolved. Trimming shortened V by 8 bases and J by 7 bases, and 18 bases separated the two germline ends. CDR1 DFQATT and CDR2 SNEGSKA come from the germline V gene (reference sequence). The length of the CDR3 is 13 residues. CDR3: CSTSHSPEQPQHF. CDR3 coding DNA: TGCAGTACCTCCCATAGTCCCGAGCAGCCCCAGCATTTT.

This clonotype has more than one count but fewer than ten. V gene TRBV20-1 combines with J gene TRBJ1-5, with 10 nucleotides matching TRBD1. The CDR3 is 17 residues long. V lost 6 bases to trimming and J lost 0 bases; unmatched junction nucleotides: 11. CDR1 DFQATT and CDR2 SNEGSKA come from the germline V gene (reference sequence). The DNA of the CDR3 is TGCAGTGCCAGGGGGACAGGGGCTTTAGATAGCAATCAGCCCCAGCATTTT. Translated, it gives CSARGTGALDSNQPQHF.

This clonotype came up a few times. The CDR3 reads CSVPGHTIREAFF. DNA for the CDR3: TGCAGCGTCCCGGGACACACGATTCGGGAAGCTTTCTTT. The V call is TRBV29-1, the J call TRBJ1-1; weak D call: TRBD1 (6 bases). In germline, CDR1 is SQVTM, CDR2 ANQGSEA. V dropped 6 bases and J dropped 8 bases, with 19 bases sitting between them. The CDR3 totals 13 residues.

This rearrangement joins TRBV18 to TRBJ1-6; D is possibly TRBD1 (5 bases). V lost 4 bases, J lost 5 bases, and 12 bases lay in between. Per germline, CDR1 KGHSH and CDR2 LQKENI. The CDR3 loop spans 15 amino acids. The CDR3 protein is CASSQPGGNNSPLHF. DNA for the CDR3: TGTGCCAGCTCACAGCCCGGGGGTAATAATTCACCCCTCCACTTT.